Listed below are T cell receptor beta chains from one sample, sequenced in a study of glioma-infiltrating T cells. MiXCR was run by TCRdb on the multiplex PCR reads, yielding one entry per CDR3 protein. The sample lists around 180,000 distinct CDR3 sequences, around 40% occurring once. Sequenced material: glioma tissue, nonneoplastic brain tissue, or PBMCs (not recorded which). The receptors originated from a human donor with low-grade glioma or glioblastoma, undergoing nonglioma brain surgery, or in good health (not recorded which). Both conserved end residues are part of each CDR3. D genes are given only for firm matches. Clone size is given for some rows only: seen once, a few or many times, or a class if the clone is expanded.

D	size	V	J	CDR3	DNA
NA	NA	TRBV20-1	TRBJ2-1	CSASEVYNGQFF	TGCAGTGCTTCGGAAGTATACAATGGGCAGTTCTTC
NA	few	TRBV19	TRBJ1-1	CASSTQQGVLAFF	TGTGCCAGTAGTACTCAACAGGGAGTTTTGGCTTTCTTT
TRBD2	NA	TRBV15	TRBJ2-4	CATSRDGSGGAKNIQYF	TGTGCCACCAGCAGAGATGGAAGCGGGGGAGCCAAAAACATTCAGTACTTC
NA	NA	TRBV28	TRBJ1-5	CASSLNRYQPHHF	TGTGCCAGCAGTTTAAACAGGTATCAGCCCCATCATTTT
TRBD1	NA	TRBV29-1	TRBJ2-7	CSVEADRGHEQYF	TGCAGCGTTGAAGCCGACAGGGGCCACGAGCAGTACTTC
NA	many	TRBV27	TRBJ2-1	CASSFGYNEQFF	TGTGCCAGCAGTTTCGGCTACAATGAGCAGTTCTTC
NA	few	TRBV29-1	TRBJ2-1	CSVGLSSYNEQFF	TGCAGCGTTGGGTTAAGCTCCTACAATGAGCAGTTCTTC
TRBD1	few	TRBV18	TRBJ2-3	CASSPRQGIDTQYF	TGTGCCAGCTCACCGAGACAGGGAATAGATACGCAGTATTTT
NA	NA	TRBV2	TRBJ2-1	CASSEATKSSYNEQLF	TGTGCCAGCAGTGAAGCGACAAAAAGCTCCTACAATGAGCAGTTATTC
NA	NA	TRBV20-1	TRBJ2-1	CSSRDPLGGRNEQFF	TGCAGTTCTAGAGATCCCCTTGGAGGGCGCAATGAGCAGTTCTTC
TRBD1	few	TRBV12-3/TRBV12-4	TRBJ1-1	CASSPPIQGSLSAFF	TGTGCCAGCAGTCCACCCATACAGGGGAGTCTGTCAGCTTTCTTT
NA	many	TRBV28	TRBJ2-3	CASHGVAVWDTQYF	TGTGCCAGCCACGGGGTAGCTGTTTGGGATACGCAGTATTTT
NA	NA	TRBV4-2	TRBJ2-3	CASSQLGGSTDTQYF	TGTGCCAGCAGCCAGCTCGGCGGATCCACAGATACGCAGTATTTT
NA	NA	TRBV2	TRBJ2-1	CASSASGTLQFF	TGTGCCAGCAGTGCCTCGGGGACCCTGCAGTTCTTC
TRBD2	NA	TRBV12-3/TRBV12-4	TRBJ2-5	CASSPQTSGGGETQYF	TGTGCCAGCAGTCCCCAGACTAGCGGGGGAGGAGAGACCCAGTACTTC
NA	NA	TRBV12-3/TRBV12-4	TRBJ1-3	CASSFRFPTGNTIYF	TGTGCCAGCAGTTTCAGGTTCCCCACTGGAAACACCATATATTTT
NA	NA	TRBV7-6	TRBJ2-7	CASSRAQGYEQYF	TGTGCCAGCAGCCGGGCCCAGGGCTACGAGCAGTACTTC